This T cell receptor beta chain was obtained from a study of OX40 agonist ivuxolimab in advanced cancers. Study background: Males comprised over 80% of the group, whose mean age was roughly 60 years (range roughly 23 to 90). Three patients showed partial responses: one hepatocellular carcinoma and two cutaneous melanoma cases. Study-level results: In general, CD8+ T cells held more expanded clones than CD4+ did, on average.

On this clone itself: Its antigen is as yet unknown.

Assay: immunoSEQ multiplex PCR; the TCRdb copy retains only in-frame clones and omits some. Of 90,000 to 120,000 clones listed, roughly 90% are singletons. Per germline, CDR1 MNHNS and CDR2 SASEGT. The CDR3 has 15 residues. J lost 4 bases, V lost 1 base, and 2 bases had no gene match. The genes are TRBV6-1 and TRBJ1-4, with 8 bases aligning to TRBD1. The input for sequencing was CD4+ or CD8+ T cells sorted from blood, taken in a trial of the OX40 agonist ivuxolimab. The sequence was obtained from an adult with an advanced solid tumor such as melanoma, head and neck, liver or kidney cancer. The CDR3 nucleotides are TGTGCCAGCAGTGAAGGGGGACAGGATAATGAAAAACTGTTTTTT. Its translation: CASSEGGQDNEKLFF.